This TCR beta chain originates from a study of blood T cell repertoires in COVID-19. Overall study: COVID-19 samples, acute and convalescent, were from the United States, Italy and Spain. From T cells, B-cell-depleted T cells, or PBMCs came the material, which was cDNA or gDNA.

How the authors handled the data: Counts of nucleated cells, estimated from reference gene primer amplification, were obtained. Repertoires were generated with immunoSEQ multiplex PCR, while TCRdb's copy carries only in-frame clones and drops some. The DNA was the basis for D and trimming; V, J and clone size are from that table. The sample lists 270,000 or so clones; approximately 91% were seen once. Sequenced sample: peripheral blood. The clonotype comes from a woman in her thirties or forties who had recovered from COVID-19.

The CDR3 here is CASSATGAGVSTDTQYF. DNA for the CDR3: TGTGCCAGCAGCGCCACGGGGGCGGGAGTCAGCACAGATACGCAGTATTTT. The chain couples TRBV7-3 to TRBJ2-3, with TRBD2 as a possible D gene (7 bases). The CDR3 extends over 17 amino acids. V lost 5 bases, J lost 0 bases, and 18 bases lay in between. Germline values: CDR1 SGHTA, CDR2 FQGTGA.